A single sample is the source of the 21 T cell receptor beta chains below, sequenced in a study of T cells in narcolepsy. Method: immunoSEQ multiplex PCR; TCRdb's copy keeps in-frame clones and lacks some. Here the sample spans 25,000 or so clones, 65% to 90% being singletons. The material sequenced was memory (CD45RA-) CD4+ T cells from blood. The source is a human donor in good health.

V usage is TRBV7-9 and J usage is TRBJ1-1; D is perhaps TRBD1 (5 bases). The CDR3 is 14 amino acids. CDR1 and CDR2 (germline): SEHNR, FQNEAQ (reference sequence). Trimming left V 5 bases short and J 11 bases short, with 21 bases between. The CDR3 DNA follows: TGTGCCAGCAGCACCAGGGTGACATTCTCTTCGGCTTTCTTT. Translated: CASSTRVTFSSAFF.

The chain employs TRBV7-2 and TRBJ2-2; 7 nucleotides match TRBD1. This CDR3 contains 16 residues. Unmatched junction bases numbered 10, after V lost 7 bases and J lost 2 bases. The germline V gene encodes CDR1 SGHTA and CDR2 FQGNSA. CDR3 sequence reads: CASTSRPGGNTGELFF. CDR3 bases: TGTGCCAGCACCTCCCGACCAGGGGGAAACACCGGGGAGCTGTTTTTT.

The chain couples TRBV4-3 to TRBJ2-2; no clear D. This CDR3 contains 14 residues. V lost 4 bases and J lost 5, with 11 bases in between. CDR1 is LGHNA and CDR2 is YSLEER in the germline V gene. CDR3 residues: CASSLAGRTGELFF. The CDR3 region has the DNA TGCGCCAGCAGCCTCGCCGGCCGGACCGGGGAGCTGTTTTTT.

Only one count was recorded for this clone. This chain links TRBV29-1 with TRBJ1-1, with D perhaps TRBD1 (6 bases). CDR3 length: 13 amino acids. Between the trimmed V and J ends, which lost 7 bases and 0 bases, there was a span of 12 bases. Per germline, CDR1 SQVTM and CDR2 ANQGSEA. DNA for the CDR3: TGCAGCGCCACGACAGGCATGAACACTGAAGCTTTCTTT. It specifies CSATTGMNTEAFF.

This clone came up a few times. The genes are TRBV15 and TRBJ2-3; D is uncertain. The V end lost 1 base, the J end lost 1 base, and 3 bases lay between the germline ends. This CDR3 has 13 amino acids. Germline lookup yields CDR1 LNHNV and CDR2 YYDKDF (reference sequence). CDR3 sequence (DNA): TGTGCCACCAGCAGAGGCGGCACAGATACGCAGTATTTT. Residues: CATSRGGTDTQYF.

This clone was seen only once. This chain joins TRBV6-6 and TRBJ1-5, with 8 nucleotides matching TRBD1. V lost 7 bases and J lost 9; bases outside the gene matches: 11. Germline assignment: CDR1 MNHNY and CDR2 SVGAGI (reference sequence). The CDR3 is 14 residues long. The CDR3 region has the DNA TGTGCCAGCACCCCCTCAGGGGGCGGGTGGCCCCAGCATTTT. This gives the protein CASTPSGGGWPQHF.

The genes are TRBV5-1 and TRBJ2-1, with no clear D. Germline CDR1 is SGHRS and CDR2 is YFSETQ. The CDR3 loop spans 14 amino acids. V lost 0 bases and J lost 10, with 14 bases in between. The CDR3 DNA reads as TGCGCCAGCAGCTTGGATAACGCGGACGCCGAGCAGTTCTTC. Amino acids: CASSLDNADAEQFF.

The chain links TRBV6-5 to TRBJ2-7; tentative D call: TRBD2 (6 bases). The germline gives CDR1 MNHEY, CDR2 SVGAGI. CDR3 size: 15 residues. The V end was cut by 5 bases, the J end by 2 bases, with 16 bases between. The CDR3 sequence: CASSTLAAVPYEQYF. CDR3 DNA sequence: TGTGCCAGCAGTACTTTAGCGGCAGTTCCCTACGAGCAGTACTTC.

CDR3 residues: CASSLSGWSTGRSEAFF. CDR3 sequence (DNA): TGTGCCAGCAGTTTATCCGGGTGGTCGACAGGGAGGTCTGAAGCTTTCTTT. The rearrangement joins TRBV27 to TRBJ1-1; 7 nucleotides match TRBD1. The CDR3 is made up of 17 amino acids. V trimming: 0 bases; J trimming: 6 bases; junction bases outside the gene matches: 13. Germline CDR1 reads MNHEY; CDR2 reads SMNVEV (reference sequence).

The rearrangement links TRBV15 to TRBJ2-2; 9 bases agree with TRBD1. Germline loops: CDR1 LNHNV, CDR2 YYDKDF (reference sequence). This CDR3 has 18 residues. The V gene end was trimmed by 3 bases and the J gene end by 6 bases; junction bases not matched to a gene: 14. The CDR3 region has the DNA TGTGCCACCAGCAGGGAGGTACCGGGACAGGGAGACCCCGGGGAGCTGTTTTTT. This codes for CATSREVPGQGDPGELFF.

This clone was counted once. This chain joins TRBV18 and TRBJ1-2; 7 bases are a match to TRBD1. Germline V CDR1 and CDR2: KGHSH, LQKENI. Trimming cost V 6 bases and J 3 bases; bases outside gene matches: 4. This CDR3 has 13 residues. The CDR3 sequence is CASSPGQDYGYTF. The CDR3 DNA is TGTGCCAGCTCCCCAGGACAGGACTATGGCTACACCTTC.

This clone appeared a few times. The chain recombines TRBV5-6 with TRBJ1-4; D is uncertain. CDR1 and CDR2 from the germline V gene are SGHDT and YYEEEE. The CDR3 consists of 15 residues. Trimming removed 0 bases at V and 6 bases at J, with 12 bases between. CDR3 DNA sequence: TGTGCCAGCAGCTTGGAGGCAGCCCGGTATGAAAAACTGTTTTTT. It translates to CASSLEAARYEKLFF. Using reference TRBV5-6 and TRBJ1-4 for the parts outside the CDR3, the full variable domain is DAGVTQSPTHLIKTRGQQVTLRCSPKSGHDTVSWYQQALGQGPQFIFQYYEEEERQRGNFPDRFSGHQFPNYSSELNVNALLLGDSALYLCASSLEAARYEKLFFGSGTQLSVL.

V is TRBV6-5 and J is TRBJ1-1; 9 positions agree with TRBD1. Germline CDR1 MNHEY, CDR2 SVGAGI. After removal of 5 bases from V and 5 bases from J, the junction contained 6 bases not matched to a gene. This CDR3 has 14 amino acids. CDR3 nucleotide sequence: TGTGCCAGCAGTGAAGGGACAGGGTGGACTGAAGCTTTCTTT. Protein product: CASSEGTGWTEAFF.

This clone was seen a single time. The V and J genes are TRBV5-1 and TRBJ2-1, with D maybe TRBD1 (6 bases). The CDR3 is 16 amino acids. Per the germline V gene, CDR1 is SGHRS and CDR2 is YFSETQ. V shed 4 bases and J shed 3 bases, with 17 bases lying between them. In nucleotides, the CDR3 is TGCGCCAGCAGCGGGGGCCCGGGGAAACACTACAATGAGCAGTTCTTC. It translates to CASSGGPGKHYNEQFF.

This clone was observed a single time. The rearrangement joins TRBV29-1 to TRBJ2-5, with D possibly being TRBD1 (6 bases). The V end was cut by 8 bases, the J end by 4 bases, with 17 bases between. The CDR3 runs 13 residues. Germline-derived CDR1 and CDR2 are SQVTM and ANQGSEA. This CDR3 is CSSSYREGETQYF. In DNA, the CDR3 is TGCAGCTCCTCCTACAGGGAAGGAGAGACCCAGTACTTC.

The chain has TRBV6-6 and TRBJ2-7, with 10 bases aligning to TRBD2. The CDR3 is made up of 13 amino acids. V dropped 4 bases and J dropped 13; count of bases not matched to a gene: 10. Germline V gives CDR1 MNHNY, CDR2 SVGAGI (reference sequence). CDR3 loop: CASSSPGSGRYYF. As DNA, the CDR3 is TGTGCCAGCAGTTCCCCAGGTAGCGGGAGGTACTACTTC.

The chain couples TRBV4-2 to TRBJ2-1; tentatively, D is TRBD2 (5 bases). Germline lookup yields CDR1 LGHNA and CDR2 YNFKEQ. Between the trimmed V and J ends, which lost 5 bases and 4 bases, there was a span of 12 bases. The CDR3 is 14 amino acids. CDR3 amino acids: CASSTSSEYNEQFF. The CDR3 DNA sequence: TGTGCCAGCAGCACAAGTAGCGAGTACAATGAGCAGTTCTTC.

The table lists this clone with a few counts. The genes are TRBV6-5 and TRBJ1-5, with a possible D match to TRBD1 (5 bases). V was shortened by 6 bases and J by 2 bases, with 5 bases between the two germline ends. CDR1 is MNHEY, CDR2 SVGAGI, per germline. The CDR3 is 12 amino acids. DNA of the CDR3: TGTGCCAGCAGGGGACGCAATCAGCCCCAGCATTTT. Translating it yields CASRGRNQPQHF.

The chain uses TRBV7-2 and TRBJ2-4; 11 nucleotides align to TRBD1. Germline CDR1 reads SGHTA; CDR2 reads FQGNSA. J was trimmed by 9 bases and V by 5 bases; bases with no gene match: 6. This CDR3 contains 14 residues. The CDR3 nucleotides are TGTGCCAGCAGCAGTGGGACAGGGGGAGGCATTCAGTACTTC. Translation gives CASSSGTGGGIQYF.

J is TRBJ2-5 and V is TRBV7-8; D is unclear. V was clipped by 5 bases and J by 2 bases, with 12 bases between them. CDR3 length: 14 amino acids. Germline values: CDR1 SGHVS, CDR2 FQNEAQ. In DNA form, the CDR3 reads TGTGCCAGCAGCCAAACCGAGGCACAAGAGACCCAGTACTTC. The encoded protein is CASSQTEAQETQYF. Filled out from reference TRBV7-8 and TRBJ2-5, the complete variable domain reads GAGVSQSPRYKVAKRGQDVALRCDPISGHVSLFWYQQALGQGPEFLTYFQNEAQLDKSGLPSDRFFAERPEGSVSTLKIQRTQQEDSAVYLCASSQTEAQETQYFGPGTRLLVL.

This clone occurred once. The chain has TRBV6-1 and TRBJ2-1, with 11 bases matching TRBD2. The CDR3 is 15 residues long. Germline V gene sequence: CDR1 MNHNS, CDR2 SASEGT. V was pared by 5 bases and J by 3 bases, with 3 bases of the junction left unmatched. The CDR3 region is CASSSLAGGYNEQFF. In nucleotides, the CDR3 is TGTGCCAGCAGTAGCCTAGCGGGAGGCTACAATGAGCAGTTCTTC.